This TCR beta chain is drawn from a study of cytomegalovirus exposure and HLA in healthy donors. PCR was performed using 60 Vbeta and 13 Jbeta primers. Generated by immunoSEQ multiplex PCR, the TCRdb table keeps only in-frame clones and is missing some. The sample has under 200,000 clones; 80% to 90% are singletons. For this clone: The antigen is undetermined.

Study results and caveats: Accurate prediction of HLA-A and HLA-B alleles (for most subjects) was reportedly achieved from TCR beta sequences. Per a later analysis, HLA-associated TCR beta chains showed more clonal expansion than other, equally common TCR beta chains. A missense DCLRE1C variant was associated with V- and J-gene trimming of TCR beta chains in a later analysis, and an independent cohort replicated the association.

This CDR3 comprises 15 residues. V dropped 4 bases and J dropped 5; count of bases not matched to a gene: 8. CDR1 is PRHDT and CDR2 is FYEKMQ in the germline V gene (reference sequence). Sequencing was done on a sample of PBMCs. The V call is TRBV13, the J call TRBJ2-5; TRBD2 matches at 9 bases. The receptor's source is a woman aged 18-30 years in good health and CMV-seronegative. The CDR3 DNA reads TGTGCCAGCAGCTCCCGGGGACTAGCAGCCGAGACCCAGTACTTC. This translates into CASSSRGLAAETQYF.